The rows below give T cell receptor beta chains drawn from one sample of a study of blood T cells in healthy people across ages. TCRdb redid the calling of the 5' RACE reads with MiXCR, one entry per CDR3 protein. The sample includes around 1,900,000 distinct CDR3 sequences, more than 35% seen only once; the top ten take roughly 23%. The sample consisted of blood. All receptors come from a human donor in good health. Both conserved end residues are part of each CDR3. D genes are given only for firm matches. Where a row states a size, it is once, few, many or the class of an expanded clone; other rows omit it.

clone_size j_call d_call v_call cdr3_aa cdr3_nt
. TRBJ1-5 . TRBV27 CASGINSNQPQHF TGTGCCAGCGGGATTAATAGCAATCAGCCCCAGCATTTT
. TRBJ2-7 . TRBV19 CASSMTSGPRLSEQYF TGTGCCAGTAGTATGACCTCCGGGCCCCGGTTATCCGAGCAGTACTTC
few TRBJ2-4 . TRBV28 CASSFKGLAKNIQYF TGTGCCAGCAGTTTTAAGGGGTTGGCCAAAAACATTCAGTACTTC
. TRBJ2-2 TRBD2 TRBV6-6 CASRSLAGQANTGELFF TGTGCCAGCCGGTCCTTAGCGGGGCAGGCGAACACCGGGGAGCTGTTTTTT
. TRBJ1-1 TRBD1 TRBV29-1 CSVDGQASANTEAFF TGCAGCGTTGATGGACAGGCGAGTGCGAACACTGAAGCTTTCTTT
. TRBJ2-3 TRBD2 TRBV7-2 CASSPPGSGGTDTQYF TGTGCCAGCAGCCCGCCAGGTAGCGGGGGCACAGATACGCAGTATTTT
. TRBJ2-5 . TRBV11-2 CASSLDGSKGKQYF TGTGCCAGCAGCTTAGATGGTTCCAAGGGTAAGCAGTACTTC
. TRBJ2-3 TRBD2 TRBV27 CASSGGWLAGGEYTNTQYF TGTGCCAGCAGTGGTGGTTGGCTAGCGGGGGGAGAATACACAAATACGCAGTATTTT
. TRBJ2-6 . TRBV5-1 CASSTRQIDGANVLTF TGCGCCAGCAGCACCCGTCAGATAGATGGGGCCAACGTCCTGACTTTC
. TRBJ2-1 . TRBV15 CATSRARLTEQFF TGTGCCACCAGCAGAGCCCGGCTGACTGAGCAGTTCTTC
. TRBJ1-2 . TRBV15 CATSPRGGLNYGYTF TGTGCCACCAGCCCCCGGGGAGGGTTGAACTATGGCTACACCTTC
. TRBJ1-5 . TRBV27 CASSHGQILSYSNQPQHF TGTGCCAGCAGTCACGGACAGATCCTCTCTTATAGCAATCAGCCCCAGCATTTT
few TRBJ2-5 . TRBV30 CAWSPSLETQYF TGTGCCTGGAGTCCTAGCTTGGAGACCCAGTACTTC
. TRBJ2-2 . TRBV4-3 CASSPLATGELFF TGCGCCAGCAGCCCCCTGGCCACCGGGGAGCTGTTTTTT
. TRBJ1-1 . TRBV12-3/TRBV12-4 CASSLVEQYTEAFF TGTGCCAGCAGTTTAGTTGAGCAGTACACTGAAGCTTTCTTT
few TRBJ1-4 . TRBV20-1 CSAPATSNEKLFF TGCAGTGCCCCGGCCACCTCTAATGAAAAACTGTTTTTT
few TRBJ2-7 TRBD1 TRBV20-1 CSADRAGYYEQYF TGCAGTGCCGACAGGGCTGGATACTACGAGCAGTACTTC
. TRBJ1-6 . TRBV28 CASSLLGGDYNSPLHF TGTGCCAGCAGTTTATTGGGAGGAGATTATAATTCACCCCTCCACTTT
. TRBJ2-6 . TRBV14 CASSQMTGSYSGANVLTF TGTGCCAGCAGCCAGATGACAGGATCCTACTCTGGGGCCAACGTCCTGACTTTC
few TRBJ2-7 . TRBV10-3 CAISDTGYEQYF TGTGCCATCAGTGACACAGGGTACGAGCAGTACTTC
few TRBJ2-3 . TRBV29-1 CSVGQQGPRDTQYF TGCAGCGTTGGGCAACAGGGCCCGAGGGATACGCAGTATTTT
few TRBJ1-1 . TRBV15 CATSRDLNTEAFF TGTGCCACCAGCAGGGACTTGAACACTGAAGCTTTCTTT
once TRBJ2-7 TRBD2 TRBV6-2/TRBV6-3 CASSYHGLARTNNEQYF TGTGCCAGCAGTTACCACGGACTAGCGCGGACAAACAATGAGCAGTACTTC
. TRBJ1-2 TRBD1 TRBV13 CASSDRDRANYGYTF TGTGCCAGCAGCGACCGGGACAGGGCTAACTATGGCTACACCTTC
. TRBJ1-1 . TRBV12-3/TRBV12-4 CASSLNRRTEAFF TGTGCCAGCAGTTTGAACAGGAGGACTGAAGCTTTCTTT
. TRBJ2-1 . TRBV7-2 CASSLYNNNEQFF TGTGCCAGCAGCTTATATAACAACAATGAGCAGTTCTTC
. TRBJ2-1 TRBD2 TRBV14 CASSLWTSIGNEQFF TGTGCCAGCAGCTTATGGACTAGTATAGGCAATGAGCAGTTCTTC
. TRBJ2-5 TRBD2 TRBV6-6 CASSYGTSGLGETQYF TGTGCCAGCAGTTACGGCACTAGCGGCTTGGGGGAGACCCAGTACTTC
few TRBJ2-3 . TRBV29-1 CSVEAPGTDDLPTDTQYF TGCAGCGTTGAAGCCCCCGGGACCGACGACCTACCCACAGATACGCAGTATTTT
. TRBJ1-2 TRBD1 TRBV5-1 CASTSTGGGYGYTF TGCGCCAGCACTTCGACAGGGGGCGGCTATGGCTACACCTTC
. TRBJ2-3 TRBD2 TRBV5-1 CASSRAGLITDTQYF TGCGCCAGCAGCCGAGCGGGACTTATTACAGATACGCAGTATTTT
. TRBJ2-3 . TRBV28 CASSFLEGDTDTQYF TGTGCCAGCAGTTTCCTAGAGGGAGACACAGATACGCAGTATTTT
. TRBJ2-5 . TRBV5-1 CASSSQPLADGGTQYF TGCGCCAGCAGCTCTCAACCCCTAGCAGACGGAGGGACCCAGTACTTC
. TRBJ2-7 . TRBV30 CAWTLDRRGPYEQYF TGTGCCTGGACACTAGACAGGAGGGGTCCCTACGAGCAGTACTTC
. TRBJ1-1 . TRBV29-1 CSASEGRTEAFF TGCAGCGCCTCGGAGGGGCGAACTGAAGCTTTCTTT
. TRBJ1-2 . TRBV20-1 CSAGANGYTF TGCAGTGCCGGGGCGAATGGCTACACCTTC
. TRBJ2-4 TRBD2 TRBV28 CASSSLIAGDLLSNIQYF TGTGCCAGCAGTTCCCTCATAGCGGGGGACCTCTTGAGTAACATTCAGTACTTC
few TRBJ1-3 . TRBV29-1 CGVTGSSGNTIYF TGCGGTGTGACGGGGAGCTCTGGAAACACCATATATTTT
few TRBJ1-5 . TRBV7-2 CASSLGPAGASYQPQHF TGTGCCAGCAGCTTAGGCCCAGCAGGCGCTTCCTATCAGCCCCAGCATTTT
. TRBJ2-1 . TRBV6-2/TRBV6-3 CASKAEVWNEQFF TGTGCCAGCAAGGCTGAGGTGTGGAATGAGCAGTTCTTC
. TRBJ2-2 . TRBV5-1 CASSPMGPQRVTGELFF TGCGCCAGCAGCCCCATGGGACCACAACGGGTCACCGGGGAGCTGTTTTTT
few TRBJ2-1 . TRBV24-1 CATSDEKRLPNEQFF TGTGCCACCAGTGACGAGAAACGGCTACCAAATGAGCAGTTCTTC
few TRBJ1-5 . TRBV4-1 CASSQGRAYSNQPQHF TGCGCCAGCAGCCAAGGGAGGGCTTATAGCAATCAGCCCCAGCATTTT
. TRBJ2-5 TRBD2 TRBV29-1 CSVVGAGVRQETQYF TGCAGCGTTGTAGGAGCGGGGGTACGACAAGAGACCCAGTACTTC
. TRBJ2-7 . TRBV11-2 CASSLRDGLPYEQYF TGTGCCAGCAGCTTAAGGGACGGGTTGCCCTACGAGCAGTACTTC
. TRBJ2-7 TRBD1 TRBV5-1 CASSFGPTGGSYEQYF TGCGCCAGCAGCTTCGGACCGACAGGGGGATCCTACGAGCAGTACTTC
few TRBJ1-5 . TRBV12-3/TRBV12-4 CASSLIVSQPQHF TGTGCCAGCAGTTTGATAGTGTCTCAGCCCCAGCATTTT
. TRBJ2-5 TRBD1 TRBV6-4 CASSQVGQGGTGTQYF TGTGCCAGCAGCCAAGTCGGACAGGGGGGGACCGGGACCCAGTACTTC